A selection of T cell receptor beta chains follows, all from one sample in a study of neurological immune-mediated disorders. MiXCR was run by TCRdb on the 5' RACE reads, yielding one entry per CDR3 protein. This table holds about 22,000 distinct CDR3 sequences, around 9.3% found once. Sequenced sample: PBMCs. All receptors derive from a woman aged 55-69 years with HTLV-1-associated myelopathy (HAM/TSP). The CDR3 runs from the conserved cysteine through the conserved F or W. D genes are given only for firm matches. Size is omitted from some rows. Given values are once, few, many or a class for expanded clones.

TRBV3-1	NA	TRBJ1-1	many	CASSQVRATNTEAFF	TGTGCCAGCAGCCAAGTACGGGCCACGAACACTGAAGCTTTCTTT
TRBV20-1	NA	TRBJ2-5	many	CSAGPGGNNQGETQYF	TGCAGTGCTGGGCCCGGGGGCAATAACCAGGGAGAGACCCAGTACTTC
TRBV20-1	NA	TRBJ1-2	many	CSARPLDLANYGYTF	TGCAGTGCTAGACCTTTGGACCTAGCTAACTATGGCTACACCTTC
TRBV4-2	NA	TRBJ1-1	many	CASSQGAQGTEAFF	TGTGCCAGCAGCCAAGGGGCACAGGGCACTGAAGCTTTCTTT
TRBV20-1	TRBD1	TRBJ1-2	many	CSARDSYWTGASYGYTF	TGCAGTGCTAGAGATTCCTATTGGACAGGGGCCTCTTATGGCTACACCTTC
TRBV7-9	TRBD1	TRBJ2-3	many	CATDRAPDTQYF	TGTGCCACTGACAGGGCCCCAGATACGCAGTATTTT
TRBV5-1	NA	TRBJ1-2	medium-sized	CASRLNGYYGYTF	TGCGCCAGCAGACTGAACGGATACTATGGCTACACCTTC
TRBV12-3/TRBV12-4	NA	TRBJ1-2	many	CASHPHGNFKGYTF	TGTGCCAGCCACCCTCATGGGAACTTTAAGGGCTACACCTTC
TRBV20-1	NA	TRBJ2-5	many	CSGSGEKETQYF	TGCAGTGGGTCGGGGGAAAAAGAGACCCAGTACTTC
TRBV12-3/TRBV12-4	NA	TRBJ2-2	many	CASKTYTGELFF	TGTGCCTCAAAAACTTACACCGGGGAGCTGTTTTTT
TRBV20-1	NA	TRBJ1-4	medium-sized	CSARVPGARTNEKLFF	TGCAGTGCTAGAGTCCCAGGGGCGAGAACTAATGAAAAACTGTTTTTT
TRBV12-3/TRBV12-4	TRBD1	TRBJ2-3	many	CASSLGQYTDTQYF	TGTGCCAGCAGTTTGGGACAGTACACAGATACGCAGTATTTT
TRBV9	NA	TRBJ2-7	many	CASSVDEQYF	TGTGCCAGCAGCGTAGACGAGCAGTACTTC
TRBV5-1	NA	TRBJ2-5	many	CASSLGQKETQYF	TGCGCCAGCAGCTTGGGACAAAAAGAGACCCAGTACTTC
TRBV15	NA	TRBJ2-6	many	CATSTGPISGANVLTF	TGTGCCACCAGCACAGGACCGATTTCTGGGGCCAACGTCCTGACTTTC
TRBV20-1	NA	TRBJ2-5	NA	CSARIGGQETRYF	TGCAGTGCTAGGATCGGGGGCCAAGAGACCCGGTACTTC
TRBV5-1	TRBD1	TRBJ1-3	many	CASSLTTGDEVSGNTIYF	TGCGCCAGCAGCTTGACGACAGGGGACGAGGTATCTGGAAACACCATATATTTT
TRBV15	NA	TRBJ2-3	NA	CATSRVAEYTDTQYF	TGTGCCACCAGCAGAGTAGCGGAGTACACAGATACGCAGTATTTT
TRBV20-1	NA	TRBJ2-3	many	CSVSGLSTTDTQYF	TGCAGTGTCTCAGGGCTCTCTACAACAGATACGCAGTATTTT
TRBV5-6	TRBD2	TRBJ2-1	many	CASSFGTSHHIVFF	TGTGCCAGCAGCTTCGGGACTAGCCACCATATCGTCTTCTTC
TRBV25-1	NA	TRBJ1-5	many	CASSAPGSNQPQHF	TGTGCCAGCAGTGCCCCGGGGAGCAATCAGCCCCAGCATTTT
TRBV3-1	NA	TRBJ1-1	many	CASSQAGVGTEAFF	TGTGCCAGCAGCCAAGCGGGGGTCGGGACTGAAGCTTTCTTT
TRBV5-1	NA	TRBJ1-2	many	CASSFSGGSWGYGYTF	TGCGCCAGCAGCTTCTCCGGGGGAAGTTGGGGGTATGGCTACACCTTC
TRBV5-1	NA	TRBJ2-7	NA	CASSLAPSVNYEQYF	TGCGCCAGCAGCTTGGCTCCTAGCGTAAATTACGAGCAGTACTTC
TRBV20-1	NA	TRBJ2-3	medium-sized	CSAESRVTDTQYF	TGCAGTGCCGAGTCCAGGGTCACAGATACGCAGTATTTT
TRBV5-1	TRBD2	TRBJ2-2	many	CASSSGLAGGQLLNTGELFF	TGCGCCAGCAGCTCCGGACTAGCGGGGGGGCAACTATTGAACACCGGGGAGCTGTTTTTT
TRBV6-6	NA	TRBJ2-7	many	CASSYRPAYEQYF	TGTGCCAGCAGTTACCGGCCAGCCTACGAGCAGTACTTC
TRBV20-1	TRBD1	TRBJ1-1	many	CSARATGEDTEAFF	TGCAGTGCTAGAGCGACAGGGGAAGACACTGAAGCTTTCTTT
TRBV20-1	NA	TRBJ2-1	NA	CSAKQGVYGYTFGSGRGAYNEQFF	NA
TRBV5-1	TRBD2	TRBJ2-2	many	CASSSGLASTGELFF	TGCGCCAGCAGCTCCGGACTAGCTAGCACCGGGGAGCTGTTTTTT
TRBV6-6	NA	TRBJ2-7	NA	CASTGTLPTYEQYF	TGTGCCAGTACCGGGACATTGCCTACCTACGAGCAGTACTTC
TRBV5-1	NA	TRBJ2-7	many	CASSLGQPMTYEQYF	TGCGCCAGCAGCTTGGGACAGCCGATGACCTACGAGCAGTACTTC
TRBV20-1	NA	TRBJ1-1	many	CSARKPGEGAFF	TGCAGTGCTAGGAAGCCGGGTGAGGGAGCTTTCTTT
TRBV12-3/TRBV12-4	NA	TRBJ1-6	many	CASSFGGPSYNSPLHF	TGTGCCAGCAGTTTTGGAGGGCCCTCCTATAATTCACCCCTCCACTTT
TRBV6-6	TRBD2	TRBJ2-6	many	CASAGGSGANVLTF	TGTGCCAGCGCCGGGGGGTCTGGGGCCAACGTCCTGACTTTC
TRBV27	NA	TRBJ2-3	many	CASNPVPSRVIHTDTQYF	TGTGCCAGCAACCCGGTCCCCTCGCGGGTCATCCACACAGATACGCAGTATTTT
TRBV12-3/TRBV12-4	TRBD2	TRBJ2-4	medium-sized	CASSWGGNIQYF	TGTGCCAGCAGTTGGGGGGGGAACATTCAGTACTTC
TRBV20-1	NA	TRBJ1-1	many	CSAEQDSGTEAFF	TGCAGTGCAGAGCAGGATAGTGGCACTGAAGCTTTCTTT
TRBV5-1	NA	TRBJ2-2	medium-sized	CASSLVLGAANTGELFF	TGCGCCAGCAGCTTGGTCCTTGGGGCCGCGAACACCGGGGAGCTGTTTTTT